This T cell receptor (beta chain) was found in a study of breast tumors, draining lymph nodes, adjacent tissues. Whole-study findings and limits: Luminal-like breast cancer showed significantly greater tumor-nontumor repertoire similarity than basal-like breast cancer did. That most tumor T cells come from lymph nodes remained unproven. Tumor repertoires ranked between lymph nodes and nontumor tissue in diversity, with V and J gene preferences. Data fit most tumor T cells coming from lymph node, expanding in tumor.

A note on this clonotype: The antigen remains undetermined. This may arise from a read error, as a much more abundant clone is one base away.

The V end was cut by 5 bases, the J end by 8 bases, with 18 bases between. In germline, CDR1 is SGHNT, CDR2 YENEEA. The CDR3 sequence is 14 residues long. One entry per CDR3 protein results from TCRdb running MiXCR on the multiplex PCR reads. The repertoire has 50,000 to 85,000 distinct CDR3 sequences, approximately 47% of them found once; the top ten carry roughly 9.1%. The clonotype comes from a female donor with breast cancer. Some clones in this sample may be carry-over from other donors' samples. The genes are TRBV11-3 and TRBJ1-2; D perhaps matches TRBD1 (5 bases). The sequenced material came from breast tumor tissue. The CDR3 here is CASSPTRGAFGYTF. CDR3 coding DNA: TGTGCCAGCAGCCCTACTAGGGGAGCTTTCGGCTACACCTTC.